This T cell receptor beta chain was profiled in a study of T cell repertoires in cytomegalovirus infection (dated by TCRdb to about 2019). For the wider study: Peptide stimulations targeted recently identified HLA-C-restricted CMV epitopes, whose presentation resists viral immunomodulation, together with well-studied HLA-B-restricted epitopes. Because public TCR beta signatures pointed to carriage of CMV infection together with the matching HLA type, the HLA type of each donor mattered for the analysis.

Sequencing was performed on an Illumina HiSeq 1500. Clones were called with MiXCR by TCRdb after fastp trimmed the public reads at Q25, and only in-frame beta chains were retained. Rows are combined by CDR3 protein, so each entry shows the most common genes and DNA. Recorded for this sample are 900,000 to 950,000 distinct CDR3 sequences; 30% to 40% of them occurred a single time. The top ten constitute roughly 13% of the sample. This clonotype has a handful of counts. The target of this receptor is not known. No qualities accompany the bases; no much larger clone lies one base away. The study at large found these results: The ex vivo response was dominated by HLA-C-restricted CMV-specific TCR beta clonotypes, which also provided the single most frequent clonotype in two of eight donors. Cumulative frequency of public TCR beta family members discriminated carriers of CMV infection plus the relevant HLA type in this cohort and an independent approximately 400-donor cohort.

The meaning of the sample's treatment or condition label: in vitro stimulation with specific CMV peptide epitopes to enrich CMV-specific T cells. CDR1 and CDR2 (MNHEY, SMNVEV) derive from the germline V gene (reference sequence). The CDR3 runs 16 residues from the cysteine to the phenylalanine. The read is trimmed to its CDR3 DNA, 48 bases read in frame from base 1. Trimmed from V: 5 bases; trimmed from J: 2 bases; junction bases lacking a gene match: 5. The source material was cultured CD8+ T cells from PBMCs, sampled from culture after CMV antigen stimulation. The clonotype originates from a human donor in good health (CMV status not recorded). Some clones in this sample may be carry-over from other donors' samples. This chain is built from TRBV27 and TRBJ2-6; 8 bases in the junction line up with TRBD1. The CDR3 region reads CASSTQQGAGANVLTF. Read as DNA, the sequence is TGTGCCAGCAGTACCCAACAGGGGGCTGGGGCCAACGTCCTGACTTTC.